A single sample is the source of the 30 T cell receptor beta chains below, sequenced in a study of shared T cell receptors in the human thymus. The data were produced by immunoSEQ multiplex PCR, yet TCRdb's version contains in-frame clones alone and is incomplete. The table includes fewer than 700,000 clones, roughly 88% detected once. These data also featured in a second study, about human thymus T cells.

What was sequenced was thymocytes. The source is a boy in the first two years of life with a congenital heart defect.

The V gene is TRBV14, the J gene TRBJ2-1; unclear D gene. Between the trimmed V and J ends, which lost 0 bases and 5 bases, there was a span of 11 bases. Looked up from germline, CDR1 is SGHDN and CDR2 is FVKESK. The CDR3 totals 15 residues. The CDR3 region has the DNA TGTGCCAGCAGCCAAGATCGTTCTCTTAACAATGAGCAGTTCTTC. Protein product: CASSQDRSLNNEQFF.

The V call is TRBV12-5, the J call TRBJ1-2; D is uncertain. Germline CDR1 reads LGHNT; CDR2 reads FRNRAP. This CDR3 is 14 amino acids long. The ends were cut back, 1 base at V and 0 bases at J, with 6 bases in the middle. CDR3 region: CASGLAPSNYGYTF. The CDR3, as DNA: TGTGCTAGTGGTTTGGCCCCATCTAACTATGGCTACACCTTC.

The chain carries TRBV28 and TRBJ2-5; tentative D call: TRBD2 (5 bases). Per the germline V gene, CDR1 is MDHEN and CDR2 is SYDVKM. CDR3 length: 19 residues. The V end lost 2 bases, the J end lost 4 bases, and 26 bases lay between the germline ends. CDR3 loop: CASSLKVLAGGPARETQYF. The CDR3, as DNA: TGTGCCAGCAGTTTAAAGGTCCTAGCCGGAGGACCGGCCCGAGAGACCCAGTACTTC.

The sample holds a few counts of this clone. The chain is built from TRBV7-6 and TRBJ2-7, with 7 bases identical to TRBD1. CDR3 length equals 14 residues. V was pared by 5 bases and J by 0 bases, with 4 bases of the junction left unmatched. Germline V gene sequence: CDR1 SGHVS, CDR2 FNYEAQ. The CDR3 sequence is CASSARGSSYEQYF. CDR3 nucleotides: TGTGCCAGCAGCGCCAGGGGGAGCTCCTACGAGCAGTACTTC.

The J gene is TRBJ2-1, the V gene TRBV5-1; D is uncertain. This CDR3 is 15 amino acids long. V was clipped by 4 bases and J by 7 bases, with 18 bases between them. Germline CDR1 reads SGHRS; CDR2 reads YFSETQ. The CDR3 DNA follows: TGCGCCAGCAGCACTGAAATGGGCCGGTCGAATGAGCAGTTCTTC. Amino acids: CASSTEMGRSNEQFF.

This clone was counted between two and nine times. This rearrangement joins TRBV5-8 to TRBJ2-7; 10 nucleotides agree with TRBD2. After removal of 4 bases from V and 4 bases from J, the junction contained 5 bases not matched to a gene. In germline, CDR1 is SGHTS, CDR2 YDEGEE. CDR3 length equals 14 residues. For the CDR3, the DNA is TGTGCCAGCAGCATCGGACTAGCGGAGTACGAGCAGTACTTC. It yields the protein CASSIGLAEYEQYF.

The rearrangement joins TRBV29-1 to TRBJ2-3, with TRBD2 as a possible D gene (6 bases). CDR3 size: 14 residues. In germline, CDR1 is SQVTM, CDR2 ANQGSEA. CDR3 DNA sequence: TGCACCACCCGGGACTTTCCTAACACAGATACGCAGTATTTT. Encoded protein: CTTRDFPNTDTQYF.

The CDR3 here is CASTELGVETQYF. As DNA, the CDR3 is TGTGCCAGCACCGAACTAGGAGTTGAGACCCAGTACTTC. The chain joins TRBV25-1 to TRBJ2-5; tentatively, D is TRBD2 (5 bases). The V end lost 7 bases, the J end lost 5 bases, and 14 bases lay between the germline ends. The CDR3 sequence is 13 residues long. Germline V gene data show CDR1 as MGHDK and CDR2 as SYGVNS.

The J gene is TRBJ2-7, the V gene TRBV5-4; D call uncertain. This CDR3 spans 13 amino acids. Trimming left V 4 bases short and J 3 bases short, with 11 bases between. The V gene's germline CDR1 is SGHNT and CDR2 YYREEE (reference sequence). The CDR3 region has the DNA TGTGCCAGCAGCAACTCGAACTACTACGAGCAGTACTTC. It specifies CASSNSNYYEQYF.

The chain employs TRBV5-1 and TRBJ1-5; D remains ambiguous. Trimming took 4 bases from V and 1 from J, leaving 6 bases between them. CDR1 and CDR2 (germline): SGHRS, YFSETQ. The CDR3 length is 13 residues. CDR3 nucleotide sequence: TGCGCCAGCAGCCCCGGGAGCAATCAGCCCCAGCATTTT. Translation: CASSPGSNQPQHF.

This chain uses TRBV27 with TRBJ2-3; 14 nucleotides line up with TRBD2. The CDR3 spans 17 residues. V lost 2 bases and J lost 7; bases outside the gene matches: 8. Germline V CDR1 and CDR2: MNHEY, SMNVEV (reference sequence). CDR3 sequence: CASSLLGLAGDPYTQYF. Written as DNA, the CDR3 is TGTGCCAGCAGTTTACTGGGACTAGCGGGAGACCCCTATACGCAGTATTTT.

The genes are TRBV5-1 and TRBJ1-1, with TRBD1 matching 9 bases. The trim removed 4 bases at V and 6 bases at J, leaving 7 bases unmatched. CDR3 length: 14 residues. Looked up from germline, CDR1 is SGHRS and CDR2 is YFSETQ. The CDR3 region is CASSHTDRGAEAFF. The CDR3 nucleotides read TGCGCCAGCAGCCACACGGACAGGGGCGCTGAAGCTTTCTTT. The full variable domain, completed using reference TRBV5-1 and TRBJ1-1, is KAGVTQTPRYLIKTRGQQVTLSCSPISGHRSVSWYQQTPGQGLQFLFEYFSETQRNKGNFPGRFSGRQFSNSRSEMNVSTLELGDSALYLCASSHTDRGAEAFFGQGTRLTVV.

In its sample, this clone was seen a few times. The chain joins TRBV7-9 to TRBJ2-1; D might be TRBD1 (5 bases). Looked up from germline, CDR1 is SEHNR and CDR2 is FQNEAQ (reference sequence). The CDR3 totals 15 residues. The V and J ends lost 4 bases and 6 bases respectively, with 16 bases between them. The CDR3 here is CASSSGLTRPNEQFF. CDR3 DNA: TGTGCCAGCAGCTCAGGGTTAACGCGGCCCAATGAGCAGTTCTTC.

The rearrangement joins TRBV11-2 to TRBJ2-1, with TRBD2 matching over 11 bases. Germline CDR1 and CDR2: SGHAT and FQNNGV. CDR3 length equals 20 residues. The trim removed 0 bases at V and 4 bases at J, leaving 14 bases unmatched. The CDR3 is CASSLEYDGGLAEIYNEQFF. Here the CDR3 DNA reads TGTGCCAGCAGCTTAGAGTATGATGGGGGACTAGCGGAGATATACAATGAGCAGTTCTTC.

CDR3 protein: CASTPRLAGTTYEQYF. The CDR3 DNA follows: TGCGCCAGCACCCCGAGACTAGCGGGAACGACCTACGAGCAGTACTTC. This sequence joins TRBV10-2 and TRBJ2-7; 11 nucleotides align to TRBD2. Germline lookup yields CDR1 WSHSY and CDR2 SAAADI. The ends lost 7 bases at V and 2 bases at J; junction bases unmatched: 10. This CDR3 has 16 residues.

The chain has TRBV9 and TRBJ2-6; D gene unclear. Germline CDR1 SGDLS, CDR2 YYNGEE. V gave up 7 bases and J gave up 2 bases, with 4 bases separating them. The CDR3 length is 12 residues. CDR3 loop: CASGAGANVLTF. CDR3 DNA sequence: TGTGCCAGCGGAGCTGGGGCCAACGTCCTGACTTTC. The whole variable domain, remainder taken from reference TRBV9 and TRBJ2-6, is DSGVTQTPKHLITATGQRVTLRCSPRSGDLSVYWYQQSLDQGLQFLIQYYNGEERAKGNILERFSAQQFPDLHSELNLSSLELGDSALYFCASGAGANVLTFGAGSRLTVL.

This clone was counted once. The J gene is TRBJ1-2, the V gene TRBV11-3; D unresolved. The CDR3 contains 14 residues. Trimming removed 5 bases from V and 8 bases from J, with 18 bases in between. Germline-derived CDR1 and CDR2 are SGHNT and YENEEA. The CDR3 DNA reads TGTGCCAGCAGCCCCCACGAACCGGGGTTGGGCTACACCTTC. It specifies CASSPHEPGLGYTF.

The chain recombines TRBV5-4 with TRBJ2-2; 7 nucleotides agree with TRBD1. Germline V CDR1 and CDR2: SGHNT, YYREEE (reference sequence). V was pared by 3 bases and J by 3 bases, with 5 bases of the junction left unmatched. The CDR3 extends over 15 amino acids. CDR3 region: CASSWDDRDTGELFF. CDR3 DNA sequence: TGTGCCAGCAGCTGGGACGACAGGGACACCGGGGAGCTGTTTTTT.

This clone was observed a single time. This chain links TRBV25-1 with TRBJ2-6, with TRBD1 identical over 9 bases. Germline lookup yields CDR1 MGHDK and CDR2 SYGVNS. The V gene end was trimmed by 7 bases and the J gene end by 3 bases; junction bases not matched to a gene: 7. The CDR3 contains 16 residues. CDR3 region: CASTVDRGDGANVLTF. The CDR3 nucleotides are TGTGCCAGCACGGTGGACAGGGGTGATGGGGCCAACGTCCTGACTTTC.

The DNA of the CDR3 is TGTGCCAGCAGCCTGGGGGTTAGCGGGAGGAATGAGCAGTTCTTC. It encodes CASSLGVSGRNEQFF. The chain links TRBV7-7 to TRBJ2-1; 10 bases map to TRBD2. V lost 5 bases to trimming and J lost 7 bases; unmatched junction nucleotides: 8. This CDR3 comprises 15 residues. The germline V gene has CDR1 SSHAT and CDR2 FNYEAQ (reference sequence). Full variable domain (outside the CDR3, taken from reference TRBV7-7 and TRBJ2-1): GAGVSQSPRYKVTKRGQDVTLRCDPISSHATLYWYQQALGQGPEFLTYFNYEAQPDKSGLPSDRFSAERPEGSISTLTIQRTEQRDSAMYRCASSLGVSGRNEQFFGPGTRLTVL.

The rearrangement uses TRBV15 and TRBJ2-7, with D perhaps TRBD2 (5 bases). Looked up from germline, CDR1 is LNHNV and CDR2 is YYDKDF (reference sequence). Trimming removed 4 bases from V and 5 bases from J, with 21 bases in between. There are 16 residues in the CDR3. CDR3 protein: CATSIPSQARTHEQYF. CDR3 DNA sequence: TGTGCCACCAGCATTCCTAGCCAGGCCCGAACCCACGAGCAGTACTTC.

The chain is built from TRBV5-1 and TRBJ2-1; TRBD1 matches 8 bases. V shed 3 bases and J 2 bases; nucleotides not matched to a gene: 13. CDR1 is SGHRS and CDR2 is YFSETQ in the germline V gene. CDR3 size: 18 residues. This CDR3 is CASSSLGQGAAPYNEQFF. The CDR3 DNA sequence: TGCGCCAGCAGCTCTCTCGGGCAGGGGGCGGCTCCCTACAATGAGCAGTTCTTC.

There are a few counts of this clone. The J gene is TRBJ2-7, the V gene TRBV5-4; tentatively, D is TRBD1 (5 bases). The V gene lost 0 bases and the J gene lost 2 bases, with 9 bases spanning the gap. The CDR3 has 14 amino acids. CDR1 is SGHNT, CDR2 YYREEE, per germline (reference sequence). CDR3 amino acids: CASSLGRDPYEQYF. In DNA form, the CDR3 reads TGTGCCAGCAGCTTGGGCAGGGATCCCTACGAGCAGTACTTC. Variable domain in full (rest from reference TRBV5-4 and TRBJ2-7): ETGVTQSPTHLIKTRGQQVTLRCSSQSGHNTVSWYQQALGQGPQFIFQYYREEENGRGNFPPRFSGLQFPNYSSELNVNALELDDSALYLCASSLGRDPYEQYFGPGTRLTVT.

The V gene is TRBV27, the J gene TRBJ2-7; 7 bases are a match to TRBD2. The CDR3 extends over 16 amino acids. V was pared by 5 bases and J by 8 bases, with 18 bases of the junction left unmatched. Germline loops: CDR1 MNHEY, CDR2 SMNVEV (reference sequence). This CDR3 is CASSVEFPSGRGKQYF. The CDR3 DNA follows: TGTGCCAGCAGTGTTGAGTTTCCTAGCGGCAGAGGGAAGCAGTACTTC.

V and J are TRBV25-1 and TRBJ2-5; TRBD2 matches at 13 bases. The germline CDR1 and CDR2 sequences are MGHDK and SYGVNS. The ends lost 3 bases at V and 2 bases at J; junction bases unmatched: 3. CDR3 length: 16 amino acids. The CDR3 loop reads CASSDPGLAGQETQYF. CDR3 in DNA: TGTGCCAGCAGTGACCCGGGACTAGCGGGACAAGAGACCCAGTACTTC.

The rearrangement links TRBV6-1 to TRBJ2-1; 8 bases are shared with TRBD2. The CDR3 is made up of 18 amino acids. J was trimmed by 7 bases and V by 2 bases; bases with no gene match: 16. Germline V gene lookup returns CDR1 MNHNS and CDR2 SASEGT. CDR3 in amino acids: CASSERRTLADLCNEQFF. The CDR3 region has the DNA TGTGCCAGCAGTGAACGACGGACACTAGCGGATCTTTGTAATGAGCAGTTCTTC.

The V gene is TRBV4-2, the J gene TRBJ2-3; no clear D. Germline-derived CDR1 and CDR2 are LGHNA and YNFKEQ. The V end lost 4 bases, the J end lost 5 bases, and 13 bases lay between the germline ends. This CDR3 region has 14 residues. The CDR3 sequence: CASSPPRSQDTQYF. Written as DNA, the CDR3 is TGTGCCAGCAGCCCACCCCGAAGCCAAGATACGCAGTATTTT.

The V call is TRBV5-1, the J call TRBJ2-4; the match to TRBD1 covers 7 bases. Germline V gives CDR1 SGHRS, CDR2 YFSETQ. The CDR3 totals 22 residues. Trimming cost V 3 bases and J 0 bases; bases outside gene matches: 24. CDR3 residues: CASSSQTSETGPFKLAKNIQYF. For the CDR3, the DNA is TGCGCCAGCAGCTCGCAAACCTCCGAGACAGGGCCATTCAAACTAGCCAAAAACATTCAGTACTTC.

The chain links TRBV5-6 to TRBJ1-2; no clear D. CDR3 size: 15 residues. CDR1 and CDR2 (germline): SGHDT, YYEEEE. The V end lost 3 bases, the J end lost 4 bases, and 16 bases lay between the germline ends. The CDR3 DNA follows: TGTGCCAGCAGCTCCAGTCCGATTTTCCTCTATGGCTACACCTTC. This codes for CASSSSPIFLYGYTF.

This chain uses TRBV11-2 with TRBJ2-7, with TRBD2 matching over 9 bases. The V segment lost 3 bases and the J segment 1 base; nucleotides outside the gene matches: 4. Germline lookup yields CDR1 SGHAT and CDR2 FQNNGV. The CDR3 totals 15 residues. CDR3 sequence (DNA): TGTGCCAGCAGCTTGTGTAGCGGGGGATCCTACGAGCAGTACTTC. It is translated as CASSLCSGGSYEQYF.